The 25 T cell receptor beta chains listed next were all sequenced from one sample in a study of OX40 agonist ivuxolimab in advanced cancers. Library generation was performed with the immunoSEQ multiplex PCR assay. The clones in this table, taken by TCRdb from immuneACCESS, are in-frame only. Not every clone is retained; where verified, under half of the shortfall comes from an unresolved V gene, and the cause of the rest is unknown. This sample lists 100,000 or so clones; about 96% were detected once. The ten most abundant clones make up around 2% of the sample. Sequenced here: CD4+ or CD8+ T cells sorted from blood, sampled in a trial of the OX40 agonist ivuxolimab. The receptors originated from an adult with an advanced solid tumor such as melanoma, head and neck, liver or kidney cancer.

CDR3 region: CASSLSSNYEQYF. The DNA of the CDR3 is TGTGCCAGCAGCTTAAGTTCCAATTACGAGCAGTACTTC. The J gene is TRBJ2-7, the V gene TRBV7-9; D unclear. V lost 2 bases to trimming and J lost 4 bases, with 9 bases between them. Germline V gene data show CDR1 as SEHNR and CDR2 as FQNEAQ (reference sequence). The CDR3 has 13 residues.

The sample holds one count of this clone. The chain combines TRBV7-2 with TRBJ2-7; D remains unclear. In germline, CDR1 is SGHTA, CDR2 FQGNSA. Trimming cost V 5 bases and J 3 bases, with 8 bases left between them. The CDR3 is 12 amino acids. Here the CDR3 reads CASSETRYEQYF. CDR3 DNA: TGTGCCAGCAGCGAAACTCGCTACGAGCAGTACTTC.

The V and J genes are TRBV25-1 and TRBJ1-4, with no clear D. There are 13 residues in the CDR3. Germline values: CDR1 MGHDK, CDR2 SYGVNS. V gave up 8 bases and J gave up 4 bases, with 11 bases separating them. This CDR3 is CASPRARNEKLFF. The CDR3 DNA follows: TGTGCCAGCCCCCGGGCGCGTAATGAAAAACTGTTTTTT.

The V and J genes are TRBV11-2 and TRBJ1-4; no reliable D call. Trimming shortened V by 4 bases and J by 12 bases, and 9 bases separated the two germline ends. The CDR3 extends over 11 amino acids. Per the germline V gene, CDR1 is SGHAT and CDR2 is FQNNGV. The CDR3 nucleotides are TGTGCCAGCAGCTCTTACAGAGAACTGTTTTTT. Translation gives CASSSYRELFF.

On this clone itself: One junction end disagrees with the germline gene, perhaps due to a read error. The rearrangement joins TRBV18 to TRBJ2-7; D is undetermined. There are 14 residues in the CDR3. CDR1 and CDR2 from the germline V gene are KGHSH and LQKENI. The CDR3: CASSPPMTSYERYF. The CDR3 DNA reads as TGTGCCAGCTCACCACCTATGACATCCTACGAGCGGTACTTC.

The chain combines TRBV4-3 with TRBJ2-1; 9 positions match TRBD1. Germline CDR1 and CDR2: LGHNA and YSLEER. The CDR3 runs 14 residues. With V trimmed by 7 bases and J by 3 bases, 4 bases remained unmatched. The CDR3 sequence: CASTPGQGYNEQFF. The CDR3 DNA sequence: TGCGCCAGCACACCGGGACAGGGCTACAATGAGCAGTTCTTC.

This chain uses TRBV7-9 with TRBJ2-1, with D unclear. Germline loops: CDR1 SEHNR, CDR2 FQNEAQ (reference sequence). The CDR3 spans 13 residues. V shed 5 bases and J shed 2 bases, with 7 bases lying between them. This chain's CDR3 is CASSRTAYNEQFF. In DNA, the CDR3 is TGTGCCAGCAGCAGGACGGCCTACAATGAGCAGTTCTTC.

The CDR3 spells CASSIHGSYEQYF. The CDR3 DNA sequence: TGTGCCAGTAGTATCCACGGCTCCTACGAGCAGTACTTC. This chain links TRBV19 with TRBJ2-7, with D hard to call. The CDR3 has 13 amino acids. In germline, CDR1 is LNHDA, CDR2 SQIVND (reference sequence). V lost 3 bases and J lost 0, with 6 bases in between.

The chain combines TRBV29-1 with TRBJ1-3; the D is unclear. The CDR3 consists of 15 residues. Germline V lookup: CDR1 SQVTM, CDR2 ANQGSEA. Trimming took 1 base from V and 0 from J, leaving 10 bases between them. The CDR3 reads CSVEVLWDSGNTIYF. In DNA, the CDR3 is TGCAGCGTTGAAGTCCTCTGGGACTCTGGAAACACCATATATTTT.

V gene TRBV4-3 combines with J gene TRBJ2-1; maybe TRBD1 (5 bases). Trimming stripped 1 base from V and 7 bases from J, with 14 bases between. Germline loops: CDR1 LGHNA, CDR2 YSLEER. This CDR3 has 15 amino acids. CDR3 sequence (DNA): TGCGCCAGCAGCCAAGGGCTATTACAGGCAAATGAGCAGTTCTTC. Protein: CASSQGLLQANEQFF.

The J gene is TRBJ2-3, the V gene TRBV7-9, with 8 positions matching TRBD2. Germline V lookup: CDR1 SEHNR, CDR2 FQNEAQ (reference sequence). This CDR3 is 16 amino acids long. Trimming cost V 4 bases and J 1 base; bases outside gene matches: 7. Written as DNA, the CDR3 is TGTGCCAGCAGCTCCTTACCTAGCGGGCGCACAGATACGCAGTATTTT. Encoded protein: CASSSLPSGRTDTQYF.

The CDR3 loop is CASSSLKGAEDYWTDTQYF. CDR3 nucleotides: TGTGCCAGCAGCTCTCTTAAGGGGGCCGAGGATTATTGGACAGATACGCAGTATTTT. J is TRBJ2-3 and V is TRBV9, with 7 bases aligning to TRBD1. V was pared by 4 bases and J by 3 bases, with 20 bases of the junction left unmatched. Germline V CDR1 and CDR2: SGDLS, YYNGEE. This CDR3 has 19 amino acids.

J is TRBJ1-6 and V is TRBV7-6; D is undetermined. The CDR3 runs 15 residues. Germline V CDR1 and CDR2: SGHVS, FNYEAQ. Trimming took off 6 bases at V and 7 bases at J, with 16 bases between the two ends. The CDR3 spells CASSLDLSANSPLHF. CDR3 nucleotides: TGTGCCAGCAGTCTGGACCTTTCAGCGAATTCACCCCTCCACTTT.

CDR3 nucleotides: TGTGCCAGCAGTGATTTGGCGGGGGGCTCCTACGAGCAGTACTTC. As protein: CASSDLAGGSYEQYF. The V and J genes are TRBV6-1 and TRBJ2-7, with 8 bases aligning to TRBD2. Germline trimming cut 3 bases from V and 0 bases from J; bases unmatched to any gene: 4. The CDR3 is 15 amino acids. Germline V gene sequence: CDR1 MNHNS, CDR2 SASEGT.

This clone was seen a single time. V is TRBV7-9 and J is TRBJ2-5; a weak D match, TRBD2 (6 bases). Trimming shortened V by 4 bases and J by 0 bases, and 12 bases separated the two germline ends. The CDR3 loop spans 15 amino acids. The V gene's germline CDR1 is SEHNR and CDR2 FQNEAQ (reference sequence). The CDR3 DNA is TGTGCCAGCAGCTCTGGCGGGGAGTACCAAGAGACCCAGTACTTC. Its translation is CASSSGGEYQETQYF.

This chain links TRBV7-8 with TRBJ2-2; the match to TRBD2 covers 16 bases. This CDR3 spans 19 amino acids. J lost 4 bases, V lost 6 bases, and 11 bases had no gene match. Germline V CDR1 and CDR2: SGHVS, FQNEAQ. CDR3 coding DNA: TGTGCCAGCAGTACCCCGGGACTAGCGGGAGGGCCCGGCACCGGGGAGCTGTTTTTT. It specifies CASSTPGLAGGPGTGELFF.

V usage is TRBV5-1 and J usage is TRBJ2-7, with 7 bases aligning to TRBD1. V gave up 1 base and J gave up 3 bases; unmatched junction bases: 4. This CDR3 has 14 residues. Germline-derived CDR1 and CDR2 are SGHRS and YFSETQ. The CDR3 here is CASSLRQGHYEQYF. As DNA, the CDR3 is TGCGCCAGCAGCTTGCGACAGGGACACTACGAGCAGTACTTC.

The chain has TRBV7-2 and TRBJ2-7; the D gene is possibly TRBD2 (5 bases). V dropped 5 bases and J dropped 2 bases, with 10 bases sitting between them. This CDR3 spans 13 amino acids. The V gene's germline CDR1 is SGHTA and CDR2 FQGNSA. This chain's CDR3 is CASSEGLPYEQYF. CDR3 in DNA: TGTGCCAGCAGCGAAGGACTTCCCTACGAGCAGTACTTC.

The chain is built from TRBV27 and TRBJ2-7; D is perhaps TRBD1 or TRBD2 (5 bases each). V was trimmed by 2 bases and J by 3 bases, leaving 14 bases between them. The CDR3 has 15 residues. In germline, CDR1 is MNHEY, CDR2 SMNVEV (reference sequence). The chain's CDR3 is CASSLRLGEIYEQYF. Written as DNA, the CDR3 is TGTGCCAGCAGTTTACGGTTAGGGGAGATCTACGAGCAGTACTTC.

The chain uses TRBV7-8 and TRBJ1-2; D call uncertain. The germline gives CDR1 SGHVS, CDR2 FQNEAQ. The V and J ends lost 2 bases and 4 bases respectively, with 8 bases between them. There are 13 residues in the CDR3. CDR3 in DNA: TGTGCCAGCAGCTTAAGACACAGCTATGGCTACACCTTC. Protein: CASSLRHSYGYTF.

The rearrangement joins TRBV6-6 to TRBJ2-1; possible D gene TRBD2, 5 bases. In germline, CDR1 is MNHNY, CDR2 SVGAGI (reference sequence). This CDR3 is built from 14 residues. With 5 bases removed from V and 8 bases from J, the gap between germline ends came to 16 bases. CDR3 nucleotides: TGTGCCAGCAGTGGTGGGTGGGAGAGCGATGAGCAGTTCTTC. Translation: CASSGGWESDEQFF.

The chain couples TRBV19 to TRBJ1-1; D might be TRBD1 (6 bases). The ends were cut back, 3 bases at V and 1 base at J, with 9 bases in the middle. This CDR3 spans 14 amino acids. Germline V gene lookup returns CDR1 LNHDA and CDR2 SQIVND (reference sequence). CDR3 DNA sequence: TGTGCCAGTAGTATTGGGGGGCCGAACACTGAAGCTTTCTTT. It is translated as CASSIGGPNTEAFF.

This chain connects TRBV6-5 to TRBJ1-2, with 9 bases matching TRBD1. CDR3 length: 13 residues. Germline CDR1 and CDR2: MNHEY and SVGAGI. V gave up 6 bases and J gave up 8 bases; unmatched junction bases: 7. The CDR3 spells CASSLGTGQGYTF. CDR3 sequence (DNA): TGTGCCAGCAGCCTGGGGACAGGGCAAGGCTACACCTTC.

The J gene is TRBJ1-6, the V gene TRBV5-1, with 10 bases lining up with TRBD1. V shed 3 bases and J 9 bases; nucleotides not matched to a gene: 6. The germline V gene encodes CDR1 SGHRS and CDR2 YFSETQ. This CDR3 contains 15 residues. This chain's CDR3 is CASSWGTGEGSPLHF. The DNA of the CDR3 is TGCGCCAGCAGCTGGGGGACAGGGGAAGGTTCACCCCTCCACTTT.

This clone occurred once. The genes are TRBV7-9 and TRBJ1-5, with 11 bases lining up with TRBD1. V lost 8 bases to trimming and J lost 4 bases; unmatched junction nucleotides: 10. This CDR3 region has 16 residues. Germline V gene sequence: CDR1 SEHNR, CDR2 FQNEAQ (reference sequence). CDR3 region: CASSDGTGGINQPQHF. The CDR3 DNA sequence: TGTGCCAGCTCAGACGGGACAGGGGGTATTAATCAGCCCCAGCATTTT.